This TCR beta chain comes out of a study of graft-versus-host responses after intestinal transplantation. Findings of the study overall: Declines in HvG clones occurring early post-transplant were associated with peak circulating GvH clone levels.

The repertoire was sequenced with immunoSEQ multiplex PCR; TCRdb's copy has only in-frame clones and lacks some. The sample contains 10,000 to 15,000 clones, roughly 33% of which appear only once. The culture paired roughly 200,000 irradiated violet-dye-labeled stimulators with roughly 200,000 CFSE-labeled responders. Responder CD3+CD4+ and CD3+CD8+ cells that were proliferating and CFSE-low were sorted after the reaction. V shed 6 bases and J 3 bases; nucleotides not matched to a gene: 4. Germline lookup yields CDR1 MDHEN and CDR2 SYDVKM. The CDR3 has 13 amino acids. The V and J genes are TRBV28 and TRBJ2-7; TRBD1 matches at 8 bases. Sequences were derived from alloreactive CD8+ T cells from a mixed lymphocyte reaction culture, sampled before intestinal transplant. Subset described: CFSE-low proliferating T cells sorted from roughly six-day pre-transplant mixed lymphocyte reaction (GvH or HvG direction). The receptor was isolated from a human patient who received an intestinal transplant. The CDR3 DNA reads TGTGCCAGCAGCCCGGGACAGGACTACGAGCAGTACTTC. Protein product: CASSPGQDYEQYF.